The sequence of this T cell receptor beta chain was determined in a study of brain T cells in children with intractable seizures. The sequenced cases were selected for having the highest brain T cell transcript signatures. CDR1 is MNHEY and CDR2 is SMNVEV in the germline V gene (reference sequence). Trimming cost V 1 base and J 0 bases, with 10 bases left between them. The CDR3 extends over 17 amino acids. Study results and caveats: HCMV serostatus was not known, and viral specificity came from CDR3 similarity only.

The data were produced by immunoSEQ multiplex PCR, yet TCRdb's version contains in-frame clones alone and is incomplete. The sample records fewer than 50,000 clones, about 93% being singletons. A word on this clone: The antigen remains unidentified.

The clonotype comes from a girl aged 2-10 years with tuberous sclerosis and intractable seizures. The chain recombines TRBV27 with TRBJ2-6; D is unresolved. The sample in question was peripheral blood, obtained at surgery. The CDR3 sequence is CASSLWSWDSGANVLTF. In DNA form, the CDR3 reads TGTGCCAGCAGTTTATGGTCATGGGACTCTGGGGCCAACGTCCTGACTTTC.